Each of the 9 T cell receptor beta chains below was sequenced from the same sample in a study of human T cells and chemical hapten exposure. The time point: pre-sensitization, week 0. Indicated treatment: therapeutic diphenylcyclopropenone sensitization with weekly scalp DPC. MiXCR, run by TCRdb on the RACE reads, gives a single entry per CDR3 protein. The table lists 300,000 to 450,000 distinct CDR3 sequences, less than 6.5% of them singletons. The sequencing used whole blood, collected in connection with sensitization to the hapten diphenylcyclopropenone (DPC). The source is a woman aged 50 to 60 with alopecia areata. Some clones in this sample may be carry-over from other donors' samples.

Notes on this clonotype: One end of the junction is discordant with germline, which a read error may explain. The rearrangement joins TRBV6-5 to TRBJ1-1; a weak D match, TRBD1 (5 bases). The CDR3 extends over 14 amino acids. The V gene's germline CDR1 is MNHEY and CDR2 SVGAGI. In DNA, the CDR3 is TGTGCCAGCAGTTACTCGACACACGGGACTGAAGCTCTCTTT. Translated: CASSYSTHGTEALF.

This clonotype has a handful of counts. The rearrangement uses TRBV3-1 and TRBJ2-3, with a weak D call TRBD2 (6 bases). The CDR3 runs to 17 residues. Trimming took 4 bases from V and 5 from J, leaving 22 bases between them. From germline, CDR1 is LGHDT and CDR2 YNNKEL (reference sequence). The CDR3 loop is CASSLSKTRAFGDTQYF. The CDR3, as DNA: TGTGCCAGCAGCCTATCCAAGACTAGAGCCTTTGGAGATACGCAGTATTTT.

The chain links TRBV7-9 to TRBJ1-1; D unresolved. Per the germline V gene, CDR1 is SEHNR and CDR2 is FQNEAQ (reference sequence). CDR3 length: 14 residues. The ends were cut back, 3 bases at V and 4 bases at J, with 12 bases in the middle. CDR3 nucleotides: TGTGCCAGCAGCTTCGACGAGGAGGGCACTGAAGCTTTCTTT. Encoded protein: CASSFDEEGTEAFF. Filled out from reference TRBV7-9 and TRBJ1-1, the complete variable domain reads DTGVSQNPRHKITKRGQNVTFRCDPISEHNRLYWYRQTLGQGPEFLTYFQNEAQLEKSRLLSDRFSAERPKGSFSTLEIQRTEQGDSAMYLCASSFDEEGTEAFFGQGTRLTVV.

The chain uses TRBV5-1 and TRBJ2-5; D not resolved. The CDR3 sequence is 14 residues long. Trimming took off 0 bases at V and 4 bases at J, with 10 bases between the two ends. CDR1 SGHRS and CDR2 YFSETQ come from the germline V gene. CDR3 sequence (DNA): TGCGCCAGCAGCTTGGCTTTGAGAGCAGAGACCCAGTACTTC. It codes for CASSLALRAETQYF.

This clonotype was observed many times. V is TRBV5-1 and J is TRBJ2-5; 9 bases are a match to TRBD1. The CDR3 is made up of 16 amino acids. Germline values: CDR1 SGHRS, CDR2 YFSETQ. V lost 6 bases and J lost 4; bases outside the gene matches: 13. The CDR3 loop reads CASTFSTGGTGETQYF. The CDR3 DNA reads TGCGCCAGCACCTTCTCGACAGGGGGAACTGGAGAGACCCAGTACTTC.

As DNA, the CDR3 is TGTGCCAGCAGCCGAGTAGCGGGAGGGCCTGAGCAGTTCTTC. This translates into CASSRVAGGPEQFF. The chain uses TRBV9 and TRBJ2-1, with TRBD2 identical over 11 bases. J lost 9 bases, V lost 4 bases, and 6 bases had no gene match. CDR1 and CDR2 (germline): SGDLS, YYNGEE. The CDR3 length is 14 residues.

As to this clonotype: A read error may be the cause here, since a much bigger clone is one base away. The chain couples TRBV5-6 to TRBJ1-1, with D possibly TRBD1 on 5 matching bases. V gave up 7 bases and J gave up 1 base, with 11 bases separating them. The CDR3 has 13 amino acids. Per germline, CDR1 SGHDT and CDR2 YYEEEE. This CDR3 reads CASGGTGNTEAFF. The CDR3 nucleotides read TGTGCCAGCGGCGGTACAGGGAACACTGAAGCTTTCTTT.

In this sample, this clonotype turned up many times. V and J are TRBV6-5 and TRBJ1-5; TRBD1 is a possible D gene (5 bases). The V end was cut by 4 bases, the J end by 8 bases, with 18 bases between. The CDR3 totals 15 residues. CDR1 is MNHEY and CDR2 is SVGAGI in the germline V gene. This CDR3 reads CASSSYRGPTEPQHF. For the CDR3, the DNA is TGTGCCAGCAGTTCTTACCGGGGCCCAACTGAGCCCCAGCATTTT.

This clonotype has a count of ten or more. The V call is TRBV12-3 or TRBV12-4, the J call TRBJ2-3, with no clear D. Trimming removed 5 bases from V and 10 bases from J, with 19 bases in between. This CDR3 has 14 residues. CDR3 protein: CASSPRTASQPQYF. Here the CDR3 DNA reads TGTGCCAGCAGTCCGCGGACGGCTTCCCAGCCGCAGTATTTT.